The clone carrying this T cell receptor (beta chain) appeared many times. The target antigen is unknown. This sample was taken from a study of early T cells in non-severe SARS-CoV-2 infection. In the study overall: Bulk RNA from unsorted whole blood was sequenced; chains were unpaired.

Unmatched junction bases numbered 6, after V lost 6 bases and J lost 6 bases. The CDR3 totals 13 residues. CDR1 LNHDA and CDR2 SQIVND come from the germline V gene (reference sequence). Attached unique molecular identifiers marked individual cDNA molecules. TCRdb recomputed calls from the 5' RACE reads with MiXCR, one row per CDR3 protein. The table shows tens of thousands of distinct CDR3 sequences, with roughly 5.7% occurring only once. Findings and limits, study-wide: Clonotype matching in VDJdb favored anti-spike CD8 responses and did not capture private and CD4 specificities.

Sequenced: whole blood. V and J are TRBV19 and TRBJ2-7, with TRBD2 matching 9 bases. The TCR comes from an adult who was a healthcare worker with PCR-confirmed SARS-CoV-2 infection or an uninfected control (not recorded which). The CDR3 DNA reads as TGTGCCAGTAGCAAGGGACTAGCCTCCGAGCAGTACTTC. It is translated as CASSKGLASEQYF.